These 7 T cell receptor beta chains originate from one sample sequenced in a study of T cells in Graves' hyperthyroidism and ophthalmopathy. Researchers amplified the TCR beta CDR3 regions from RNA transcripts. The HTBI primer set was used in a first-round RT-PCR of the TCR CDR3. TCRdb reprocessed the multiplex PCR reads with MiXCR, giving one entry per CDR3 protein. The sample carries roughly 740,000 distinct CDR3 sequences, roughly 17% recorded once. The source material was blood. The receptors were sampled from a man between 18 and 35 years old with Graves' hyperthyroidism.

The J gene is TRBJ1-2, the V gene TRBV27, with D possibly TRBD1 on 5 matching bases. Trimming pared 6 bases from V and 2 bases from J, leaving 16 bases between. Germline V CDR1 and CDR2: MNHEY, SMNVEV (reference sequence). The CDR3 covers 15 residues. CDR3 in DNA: TGTGCCAGCAGAGTAGCGGGGCAGGCAAACTATGGCTACACCTTC. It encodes CASRVAGQANYGYTF.

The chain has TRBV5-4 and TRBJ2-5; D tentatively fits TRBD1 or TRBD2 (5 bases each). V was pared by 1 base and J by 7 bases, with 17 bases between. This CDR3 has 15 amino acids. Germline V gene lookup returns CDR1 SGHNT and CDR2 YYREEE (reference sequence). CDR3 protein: CASSLRAGTARTQYF. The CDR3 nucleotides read TGTGCCAGCAGCTTGCGCGCTGGGACCGCTAGGACCCAGTACTTC.

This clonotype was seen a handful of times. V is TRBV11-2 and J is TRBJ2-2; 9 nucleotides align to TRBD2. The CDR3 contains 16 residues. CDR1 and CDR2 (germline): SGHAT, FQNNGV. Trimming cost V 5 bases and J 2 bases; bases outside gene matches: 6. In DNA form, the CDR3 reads TGTGCCAGCAGCCTGATTAGCGGGAGTAACACCGGGGAGCTGTTTTTT. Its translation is CASSLISGSNTGELFF.

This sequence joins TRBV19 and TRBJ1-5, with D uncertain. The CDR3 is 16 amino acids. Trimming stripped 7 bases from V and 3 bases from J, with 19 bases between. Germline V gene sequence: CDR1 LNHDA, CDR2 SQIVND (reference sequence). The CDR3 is CASTGRAGQTNQPQHF. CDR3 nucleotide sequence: TGTGCCAGTACCGGAAGGGCCGGTCAGACCAATCAGCCCCAGCATTTT.

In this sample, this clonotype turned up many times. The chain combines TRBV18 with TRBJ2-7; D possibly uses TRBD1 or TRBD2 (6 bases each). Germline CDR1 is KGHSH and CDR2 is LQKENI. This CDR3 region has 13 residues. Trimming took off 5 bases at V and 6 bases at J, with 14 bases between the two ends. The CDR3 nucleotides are TGTGCCAGCTCAACAGACAGGAGGGGCGAGCAGTACTTC. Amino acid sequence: CASSTDRRGEQYF. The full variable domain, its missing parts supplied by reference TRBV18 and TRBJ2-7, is NAGVMQNPRHLVRRRGQEARLRCSPMKGHSHVYWYRQLPEEGLKFMVYLQKENIIDESGMPKERFSAEFPKEGPSILRIQQVVRGDSAAYFCASSTDRRGEQYFGPGTRLTVT.

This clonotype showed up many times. For the CDR3, the DNA is TGTGCCAGCAGTCGCTCAAACTCTGGAAACACCATATATTTT. The encoded protein is CASSRSNSGNTIYF. V gene TRBV6-1 combines with J gene TRBJ1-3; the D is unclear. This CDR3 comprises 14 residues. The V end was cut by 5 bases, the J end by 0 bases, with 8 bases between. Germline V lookup: CDR1 MNHNS, CDR2 SASEGT.

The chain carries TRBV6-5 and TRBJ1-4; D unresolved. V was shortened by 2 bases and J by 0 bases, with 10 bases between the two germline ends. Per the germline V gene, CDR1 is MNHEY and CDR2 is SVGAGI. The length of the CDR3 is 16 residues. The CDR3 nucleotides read TGTGCCAGCAGTTACCAGCTTTTCGCAACTAATGAAAAACTGTTTTTT. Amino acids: CASSYQLFATNEKLFF.